Each of the 9 T cell receptor beta chains below was sequenced from the same sample in a study of T cell responses to AZD1222 COVID-19 vaccine. Repertoires were generated with immunoSEQ multiplex PCR, while TCRdb's copy carries only in-frame clones and drops some. The sample shows approximately 110,000 clones, more than 90% of them seen only once. Sequencing used peripheral blood, obtained on day 0 of AZD1222 vaccination. The receptors shown here come from an adult in good health.

The J gene is TRBJ1-1, the V gene TRBV7-9; D is ambiguous. V lost 4 bases to trimming and J lost 6 bases, with 12 bases between them. The CDR3 runs 13 residues. Per germline, CDR1 SEHNR and CDR2 FQNEAQ (reference sequence). Here the CDR3 reads CASSSQDEAEAFF. Here the CDR3 DNA reads TGTGCCAGCAGCTCCCAGGACGAGGCTGAAGCTTTCTTT.

The J gene is TRBJ1-1, the V gene TRBV7-2; D is possibly TRBD1 (5 bases). V gave up 0 bases and J gave up 1 base, with 6 bases separating them. The V gene's germline CDR1 is SGHTA and CDR2 FQGNSA. The CDR3 spans 14 residues. The CDR3 DNA reads TGTGCCAGCAGCTTAGCCACAGGGAACACTGAAGCTTTCTTT. Translating gives CASSLATGNTEAFF.

CDR3 region: CASSSGTDYEHEQFF. As DNA, the CDR3 is TGTGCCAGCAGTTCTGGGACAGACTATGAGCATGAGCAGTTCTTC. V is TRBV28 and J is TRBJ2-1, with 7 bases lining up with TRBD1. Germline loops: CDR1 MDHEN, CDR2 SYDVKM. The V and J ends lost 4 bases and 8 bases, in that order; junction bases with no gene match: 11. This CDR3 region has 15 residues.

The rearrangement links TRBV5-4 to TRBJ1-1; 8 bases are shared with TRBD1. V lost 3 bases and J lost 3; bases outside the gene matches: 7. Germline CDR1 SGHNT, CDR2 YYREEE (reference sequence). This CDR3 is built from 15 residues. The CDR3 bases are TGTGCCAGCAGCTCGCTACAGGGGGGTGACACTGAAGCTTTCTTT. Translation gives CASSSLQGGDTEAFF. The whole variable domain, filled in from reference TRBV5-4 and TRBJ1-1, reads ETGVTQSPTHLIKTRGQQVTLRCSSQSGHNTVSWYQQALGQGPQFIFQYYREEENGRGNFPPRFSGLQFPNYSSELNVNALELDDSALYLCASSSLQGGDTEAFFGQGTRLTVV.

The chain recombines TRBV9 with TRBJ2-2; D is possibly TRBD1 (7 bases). Germline lookup yields CDR1 SGDLS and CDR2 YYNGEE. The V and J ends lost 3 bases and 6 bases respectively, with 9 bases between them. This CDR3 contains 13 residues. CDR3 region: CASSAGGSGELFF. Written as DNA, the CDR3 is TGTGCCAGCAGCGCAGGGGGGTCCGGGGAGCTGTTTTTT.

This chain uses TRBV2 with TRBJ1-5; unclear D gene. The ends were cut back, 10 bases at V and 2 bases at J, with 12 bases in the middle. The CDR3 is 13 amino acids. Germline assignment: CDR1 SNHLY and CDR2 FYNNEI. This CDR3 reads CATGRERNQPQHF. In DNA, the CDR3 is TGTGCCACTGGGCGAGAACGCAATCAGCCCCAGCATTTT.

The chain has TRBV30 and TRBJ1-5; perhaps TRBD1 as D (6 bases). Trimming shortened V by 5 bases and J by 4 bases, and 12 bases separated the two germline ends. The germline V gene has CDR1 GTSNPN and CDR2 SVGIG (reference sequence). This CDR3 is built from 13 residues. CDR3 bases: TGTGCCTGGGATAGGAGGGGGAATCAGCCCCAGCATTTT. Translation gives CAWDRRGNQPQHF.

CDR3 DNA sequence: TGTGCCAGCAGTGAAGACAGTCCTTCGAACACCGGGGAGCTGTTTTTT. The encoded protein is CASSEDSPSNTGELFF. The chain is built from TRBV2 and TRBJ2-2; D gene unclear. Germline CDR1 and CDR2: SNHLY and FYNNEI. The CDR3 contains 16 residues. Trimming shortened V by 1 base and J by 0 bases, and 9 bases separated the two germline ends.

The V and J genes are TRBV6-5 and TRBJ1-4; a weak D match, TRBD1 (6 bases). The CDR3 spans 13 residues. V dropped 8 bases and J dropped 6 bases, with 13 bases sitting between them. Germline V gives CDR1 MNHEY, CDR2 SVGAGI. The CDR3 region is CASSGQGHEKLFF. In DNA, the CDR3 is TGTGCCAGCTCGGGGCAGGGGCATGAAAAACTGTTTTTT.